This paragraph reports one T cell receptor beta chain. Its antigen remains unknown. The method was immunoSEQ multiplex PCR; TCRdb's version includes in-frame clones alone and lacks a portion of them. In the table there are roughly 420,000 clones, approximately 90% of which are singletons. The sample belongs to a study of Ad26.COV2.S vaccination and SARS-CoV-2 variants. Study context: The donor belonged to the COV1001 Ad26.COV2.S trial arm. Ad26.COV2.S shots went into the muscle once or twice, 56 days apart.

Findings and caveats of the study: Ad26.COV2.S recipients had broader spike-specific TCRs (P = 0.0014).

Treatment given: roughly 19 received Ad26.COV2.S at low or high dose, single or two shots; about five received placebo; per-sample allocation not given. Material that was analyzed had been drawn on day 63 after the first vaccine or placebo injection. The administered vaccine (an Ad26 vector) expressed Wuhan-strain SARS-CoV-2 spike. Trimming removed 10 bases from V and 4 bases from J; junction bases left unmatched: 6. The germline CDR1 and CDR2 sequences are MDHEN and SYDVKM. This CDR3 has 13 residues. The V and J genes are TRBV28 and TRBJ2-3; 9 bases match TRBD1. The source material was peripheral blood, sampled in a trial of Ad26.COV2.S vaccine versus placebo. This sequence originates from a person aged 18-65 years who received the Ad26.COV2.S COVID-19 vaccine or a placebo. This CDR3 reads CATQQGASDTQYF. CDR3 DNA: TGTGCCACCCAACAGGGGGCCTCAGATACGCAGTATTTT.